This TCR beta chain was obtained from a study of cytomegalovirus exposure and HLA in healthy donors (dated by TCRdb to about 2017). About the study as a whole: In an earlier analysis of several hundred of the donors, 276 Gb of sequence data and some 100 million unique TCR beta sequences from 180 million or so T cells were reported. An early release that covered 640 HLA-typed donors contained around 330 gigabases of sequencing data and 80 million or so unique TCR sequences. Among the approximately 400 genotyped donors, around 79% belonged to the genetic ancestry cluster associated with self-reported Caucasian donors. The study aimed to test whether signatures of past pathogen exposure could be identified by cataloging public T cell receptors. The T cell repertoires of 666 subjects were profiled by immunosequencing and related to cytomegalovirus serostatus. Besides the first cohort of under 700 subjects, a separate validation cohort made up of over a hundred different subjects was used. To predict cytomegalovirus infection status, the study combined high-throughput TCR immunosequencing, statistical association of individual TCRs with disease status, and machine learning. In a later analysis, previously published TCR beta repertoires from fewer than 750 donors were re-analyzed and high-resolution HLA genotyping was added so that TCR occurrence patterns could be studied. The later analysis used no new phenotypic data to find candidate immune exposures, relying instead on TCR beta sequences and their occurrence across donors. An earlier analysis of nearly 600 of the donors applied high-throughput TCR beta sequencing to assess whether each TCR beta V gene segment acted as functional or pseudogenic. Alongside the repertoire data, information on donor age, sex, ethnicity and CMV serostatus was compiled. In a later genetic analysis, genome-wide SNP genotypes for about three fifths of the 666 donors were used, and that subset was treated as a discovery cohort. Every repertoire in the discovery cohort had been generated on one and the same sequencing platform. Both class I and class II loci were covered by HLA typing, at four-digit resolution. The number of donors typed differed by locus, with roughly 629-640 for A, B, C, DRB1 and DQB1, around 520 for DQA1, 600 to 610 for DPA1, and approximately 470 for DPB1. Roughly 5 DR-DQ haplotypes were treated as single units for association and clustering because of strong linkage in the cohort. Among around 400 genotyped donors of the cohort, an average of 235,054 unique TCR beta nucleotide sequences were sequenced per donor, about a sixth of them non-productive.

The method behind the library was the immunoSEQ multiplex PCR assay. For the multiplex PCR, a mixture combining 60 forward primers for TCR Vbeta segments and 13 reverse primers for TCR Jbeta segments was used. A multiplex PCR assay on genomic DNA amplified the CDR3 region of rearranged TCR beta genes. The Illumina HiSeq System was used to sequence the amplified TCR beta libraries as 87-base-pair reads. In the authors' own workflow: Across the 666 repertoires, a later analysis counted tens of millions of unique TCR beta chains, around 11 million of which were shared by at least two donors. Raw reads were error-corrected and collapsed into unique sequences with a nearest-neighbor algorithm that merged closely related sequences to remove PCR and sequencing errors. To assign V, D and J gene segments, CDR3 sequences were aligned to IMGT reference sequences. For a sequence to be retained, a match of at least six nucleotides to both a V gene segment and a J gene segment was required. Rearrangements were called productive when the CDR3 lacked stop codons and stayed in frame with V and J; all others were non-productive. CDR3 was defined according to IMGT convention as the region running from the second conserved V-encoded cysteine to the conserved J-encoded phenylalanine. The earlier analysis of about 640 of the donors excluded any sequence lacking an unambiguous match to a single V gene segment. In an earlier analysis of 587 of the donors, a V segment was called functional when productive rearrangements were above 56.7%, and segregating when the standard deviation between donors exceeded 5%. A statistical classification framework was built to diagnose cytomegalovirus status from the catalog of TCR beta chain sequences. V and J gene assignment, in a later analysis, came from comparing TCR nucleotide sequences with IMGT/GENE-DB human TR gene sequences. Using the TCRdist pipeline, a later analysis assigned CDR3 sequences along with most-parsimonious VDJ recombination scenarios. In a later analysis, every TCR beta chain was defined by the combination of its CDR3 amino acid sequence and its V-gene family, and reads without a unique V-gene family were dropped. To address suspected cross-contamination and a sequencing artifact, a later analysis removed approximately 600 highly shared, low-generation-probability nucleotide sequences. A later analysis calculated a clonal expansion index for each public chain from normalized within-repertoire ranks of inferred template counts. Generation probabilities in a later analysis came from a VDJ recombination model fitted to out-of-frame rearrangements, and those results were checked against IGoR. In a later analysis, hypergeometric tests were used to score TCR-TCR, TCR-HLA and TCR-CMV co-occurrence, with a repertoire-size bias correction applied to TCR pairs. A later analysis estimated false discovery rates by permuting HLA or CMV assignments 20 times. A later analysis grouped co-occurring TCRs with DBSCAN, adding TCRdist sequence similarity when clustering within HLA-allele-positive subsets. For co-occurrence clustering, repertoires with fewer than 30,000 or more than 120,000 public chains were excluded, along with four to six repertoires with anomalous nucleotide sharing. The clones in this table, taken by TCRdb from immuneACCESS, are in-frame only. Not every clone is retained; where verified, under half of the shortfall comes from an unresolved V gene, and the cause of the rest is unknown. From that table come the V and J calls and clone size; the DNA was used to work out D and trimming. The data table for this sample lists about 130,000 clones. 2% to 2.5% of the sample rests with the top ten.

As regards this clone: No cognate antigen has been identified for it.

The cohort was made up of roughly 670 healthy bone marrow donors. Cohort members were all nominally healthy when sampled, although unrecorded immune exposures were likely present. The donor was CMV seronegative and belonged to the group of several hundred seronegative cohort members. Each donor provided a peripheral blood sample, and peripheral blood mononuclear cells were used for TCR beta sequencing. The Qiagen DNeasy Blood Extraction Kit was used to extract genomic DNA from the blood cell samples. The paper's findings and limits, for the study overall: In a later analysis, the rate of TCR association differed among HLA loci, with DRB1 alleles having the most associated TCRs and HLA-C alleles having the fewest. The study listed 150 to 200 TCR beta chains as associated with cytomegalovirus. HLA typing was unavailable for some donors at each locus, so association tests used only the typed subset. This cohort had only TCR beta chains sequenced, and the lack of alpha or paired-chain data limited which features could be detected. Most TCR sequences were observed very rarely across donors, whereas some public TCRs were present in many individuals. Some IMGT-functional V segments, including TRBV6-2 and TRBV6-3, could not be distinguished by the 87-base-pair reads and were therefore excluded. Cytomegalovirus status was reported to be diagnosed by the classifier with high specificity and sensitivity in both the original and validation cohorts. Roughly uniform sequencing depth across donors was assumed in presence/absence analyses, although this assumption may not hold. A further reported finding was that TCR beta sequences accurately predicted the HLA-A and HLA-B alleles for most subjects in the first cohort. In a later analysis, HLA-associated TCR beta chains showed more clonal expansion and lower generation probabilities than non-associated chains that were equally common. About 17 rarely observed V segments, including chromosome 9 orphons, were excluded from the earlier analysis of about 600 of the donors because counts were too low. Correlated functional status among segregating V segments might be attributable to linkage disequilibrium, but an unknown experimental factor could not be ruled out. At a false discovery rate of 0.05, a later analysis linked about 17,000 TCR beta sequences to specific HLA alleles. In a later analysis, most CMV-associated TCR beta chains were found to appear HLA-restricted, with HLA associations seemingly driven largely by CMV exposure. An earlier analysis of some 590 of the donors showed that most TCR beta V segments appeared in productive rearrangements either about 87% or about 30% of the time, which broadly matched IMGT annotations. A later genetic analysis associated a missense DCLRE1C variant with V-gene and J-gene trimming of TCR beta chains, and an independent cohort replicated the association. A later genetic analysis reported fewer N-insertions in productive TCRs among donors in an Asian-associated ancestry cluster than the roughly 700-donor mean. According to a later analysis, parvovirus B19, influenza, CMV and Epstein-Barr virus appeared linked to several top co-occurrence clusters. In vitro tests confirmed that a few of the cytomegalovirus-associated TCR beta chains recognize cytomegalovirus antigens. The sequencing pipeline was judged likely to have produced a cluster of highly shared sequence variants as a technical artifact. Strong co-occurrence of HLA alleles, especially DR and DQ, made assigning TCR associations to individual alleles difficult. It was suggested by the authors that the approach could potentially be generalized to other disease states and immunological phenotypes. The only immune exposure information available for the cohort was CMV serostatus.

The V and J ends are trimmed by 1 base and 7 bases, leaving 14 bases between them. CDR1 and CDR2, looked up from the germline V gene (reference sequence), are SEHNR and FQNEAQ. The CDR3 runs 15 residues from the cysteine to the phenylalanine. Left in the record is the CDR3 DNA by itself, 45 bases read in frame from the first base. This TCR was recovered from a middle-aged man in good health and CMV-seronegative. The sequencing input was PBMCs. The chain uses TRBV7-9 and TRBJ1-3; the D gene is possibly TRBD1, with 5 bases matching. The CDR3 region has the sequence CASSLVGGLLNTIYF. The DNA sequence is as follows: TGTGCCAGCAGCTTAGTCGGGGGATTACTGAACACCATATATTTT.